The sequence of this TCR beta chain was determined in a study of shared clonotypes between healthy human individuals (TCRdb year 2020). Notes on the research overall: A couple of women and a few men aged 18 to 49 years were included in the cohort. For each donor, CD4 naive and CD4 memory were each given three plates, CD8 naive was given two plates, and CD8 memory was given one plate. To estimate repertoire size and how much clonotype sharing occurs between individuals, the study deeply sequenced the blood TCR repertoires of five or six healthy adults. To increase sequencing depth and limit assay-specific biases, TCR repertoire library preparation and sequencing were carried out by different laboratories using diverse techniques. Between about 0.94 and 8.9 billion PBMCs per donor were obtained by leukapheresis. What the study reported, not specific to this receptor: When a handful of donors were compared, the shared fraction of clonotypes was roughly 4.8% for naive CD4, around 3.6% for naive CD8, about 2.4% for memory CD4, and roughly 0.43% for memory CD8. Incomplete sequencing was indicated by rarefaction of sorted-subset datasets, despite the large sequencing depth. The small number of donors limited the genetic and exposure-history diversity represented. Naive subsets generally had larger estimated clonotype richness than memory subsets did. Compared with non-shared clonotypes, the clonotypes found in all four sorted-subset donors had higher generation probabilities. Sampling was restricted to blood, and TCR repertoires in tissue are likely to differ from TCR repertoires in blood. Pairwise subsampling led to the expectation that sequencing depth would affect the degree of clonotype sharing among donors.

The germline V gene specifies ENHRY as CDR1 and SYGVKD as CDR2. From the cysteine up to the phenylalanine, the CDR3 has a length of 15 residues. Only the CDR3 part of the read is kept: 45 bases, read in frame from the first base. TCR CDR3 regions were amplified from genomic DNA by multiplex PCR using the deep immunoSEQ assay. Extracted genomic DNA from each cell subset was spread evenly across all wells of several immunoSEQ 96-well plates, with each plate serving as a replicate. For sorted subsets, approximately 210 ng of genomic DNA, equivalent to about 30,000 T cell genomes, went into each replicate PCR. Purified libraries were measured with a Qubit 3.0 fluorometer, size-checked on a Bioanalyzer 2100, and measured again with the KAPA Library Quantification kit. Each immunoSEQ 96-well plate was sequenced on its own single-read 150-cycle Illumina NextSeq 550 flow cell. The study's processing was this. The immunoSEQ output contained only junctional sequences without quality scores, so filtering could not match that applied to full-length reads. To assign V/J genes and CDR3, sequences were annotated using PyIR, a Python wrapper for IgBLAST v1.9, with IMGT germline references. Reads were filtered out if the reads had weak V/J assignments (E-value above 1e-6), no CDR3, stop codons, out-of-frame junctions, or ambiguous translated residues. A V3J clonotype was defined by an identical inferred V gene, J gene, and CDR3 amino acid sequence. To compute the percentage overlap between repertoires, the number of shared unique clonotypes was divided by the size of the smaller repertoire. RTK rarefaction, the Chao1 estimator, and Recon v2.1 estimates of unobserved clonotypes were used to assess repertoire richness. For all TCRbeta clonotypes obtained by the gDNA method from a few donors, generation probabilities were computed with OLGA. TCRdb mirrors the immuneACCESS table, restricted to in-frame sequences. Some clones are absent from its copies; in checked studies, under half trace to an unresolved V gene, and the reason for the others is unknown. V, J and clone size are those of that table, while D and trimming were read from the DNA. In all, the sample holds millions of clones, and over 85% of those were seen once. In total, the top ten clones hold about 0.13% of the sample.

The donors were healthy, HIV-negative adults who had no recently reported acute infections or vaccinations. Only Caucasian adults living in Nashville, Tennessee, USA were represented among the donors. CD4+ T cells were enriched by magnetic negative selection, after which naive cells were positively selected on CD45RA and the negative fraction was taken as the memory subset. Blood was obtained by leukapheresis, after which PBMCs were separated by Ficoll-Histopaque density gradient centrifugation and cryopreserved in liquid nitrogen vapor phase. Analytical flow cytometry was used to check the purity and quantity of every magnetically sorted T cell population. Genomic DNA was isolated from each sorted fraction and quantified by UV absorbance on a Nanodrop 2000c. A remark on this clone: Its antigen is not yet known. A read error may account for a junction end that differs from germline.

The receptor was isolated from a man aged 18 to 30 in good health. The sequence joins TRBV10-3 to TRBJ2-2, with a tentative D call of TRBD1 or TRBD2, each matching 5 bases. Sequencing was carried out using naive CD4+ T cells sorted from blood. Explained via the paper, the cell subset or site label denotes: CD45RA+ positively selected. CDR3 reads: CAISDSVQAPGKLFF. In nucleotide form, the sequence is TGTGCCATCAGTGATTCGGTACAGGCCCCCGGGAAGCTGTTTTTT.